This entry lists 9 T cell receptor beta chains sequenced from one sample in a study of blood T cell repertoires in COVID-19. The repertoire was sequenced with immunoSEQ multiplex PCR; TCRdb's copy has only in-frame clones and lacks some. The data hold about 230,000 clones, with under 90% observed a single time. The source material was peripheral blood. All receptors derive from a middle-aged man with COVID-19, enrolled during active disease.

This clone appeared once. The chain carries TRBV6-5 and TRBJ2-3; a weak D match, TRBD2 (6 bases). The CDR3 spans 12 residues. Germline values: CDR1 MNHEY, CDR2 SVGAGI. V lost 11 bases to trimming and J lost 4 bases, with 13 bases between them. This chain's CDR3 is CAAGSGADTQYF. CDR3 sequence (DNA): TGTGCCGCGGGATCGGGAGCAGATACGCAGTATTTT.

This clone appeared once. This chain uses TRBV5-1 with TRBJ2-7; D unclear. Between the trimmed V and J ends, which lost 0 bases and 3 bases, there was a span of 13 bases. CDR3 length: 15 amino acids. Germline V gene sequence: CDR1 SGHRS, CDR2 YFSETQ. The chain's CDR3 is CASSLVDSNRYEQYF. In DNA, the CDR3 is TGCGCCAGCAGCTTGGTTGACTCCAACCGCTACGAGCAGTACTTC.

The chain recombines TRBV11-1 with TRBJ1-1; no definite D call. This CDR3 spans 12 amino acids. Germline V gives CDR1 SGHAT, CDR2 FQDESV (reference sequence). V was clipped by 3 bases and J by 3 bases, with 5 bases between them. CDR3 sequence: CASSFGYTEAFF. The DNA of the CDR3 is TGTGCCAGCAGCTTCGGGTACACTGAAGCTTTCTTT.

This chain joins TRBV5-4 and TRBJ2-1; 11 nucleotides line up with TRBD2. Germline V gives CDR1 SGHNT, CDR2 YYREEE (reference sequence). This CDR3 has 15 amino acids. J gave up 3 bases and V 4 bases, and 3 bases lay outside the gene matches. The CDR3 is CASSTGTSGYNEQFF. CDR3 coding DNA: TGTGCCAGCAGCACCGGGACTAGCGGCTACAATGAGCAGTTCTTC.

This chain connects TRBV27 to TRBJ2-7; 7 positions agree with TRBD2. Germline values: CDR1 MNHEY, CDR2 SMNVEV (reference sequence). After removal of 2 bases from V and 3 bases from J, the junction contained 7 bases not matched to a gene. The CDR3 consists of 15 residues. CDR3 sequence (DNA): TGTGCCAGCAGTTTAGGGCTAGCGGATGGCTACGAGCAGTACTTC. It yields the protein CASSLGLADGYEQYF.

This sequence joins TRBV21-1 and TRBJ1-3; the D call of TRBD1 is as the table states it, not checked on the DNA. TRBV21-1 is a pseudogene. This CDR3 has 14 residues. In nucleotides, the CDR3 is TGTGCCAGCAGCAAACCAGGTGGTGGCAACACCATATATTTT. The encoded protein is CASSKPGGGNTIYF.

This chain links TRBV9 with TRBJ2-3, with D perhaps matching TRBD2 (6 bases). The CDR3 is 17 amino acids. Deletions cut 4 bases from V and 5 bases from J, with 23 bases between. Germline V gene data show CDR1 as SGDLS and CDR2 as YYNGEE. The DNA for the CDR3 is TGTGCCAGCAGCATGACGCCCCCGGGACTCCCTCAAGATACGCAGTATTTT. Translated, it gives CASSMTPPGLPQDTQYF.

The V call is TRBV5-6, the J call TRBJ1-4; D is uncertain. Looked up from germline, CDR1 is SGHDT and CDR2 is YYEEEE. Trimming left V 4 bases short and J 4 bases short, with 11 bases between. The CDR3 consists of 14 residues. The CDR3 DNA follows: TGTGCCAGCAGCCCCCCCGGGGTTAATGAAAAACTGTTTTTT. Protein sequence: CASSPPGVNEKLFF.

The genes are TRBV5-1 and TRBJ1-1; weak D call: TRBD1 (5 bases). The germline V gene encodes CDR1 SGHRS and CDR2 YFSETQ. The V end was cut by 1 base, the J end by 0 bases, with 10 bases between. This CDR3 is built from 15 residues. CDR3 DNA sequence: TGCGCCAGCAGCTTGTCTGCGGGGGTGAACACTGAAGCTTTCTTT. Translation gives CASSLSAGVNTEAFF.